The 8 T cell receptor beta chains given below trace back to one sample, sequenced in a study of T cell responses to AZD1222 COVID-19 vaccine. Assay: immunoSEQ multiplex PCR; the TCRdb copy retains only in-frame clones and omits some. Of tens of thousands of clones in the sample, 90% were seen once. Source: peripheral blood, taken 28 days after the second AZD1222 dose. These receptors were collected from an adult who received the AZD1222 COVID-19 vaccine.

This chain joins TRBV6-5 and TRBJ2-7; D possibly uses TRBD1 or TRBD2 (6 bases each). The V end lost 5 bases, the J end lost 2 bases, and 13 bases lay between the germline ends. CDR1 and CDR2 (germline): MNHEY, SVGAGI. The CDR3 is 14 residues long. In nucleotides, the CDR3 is TGTGCCAGCAGTCGGGGGACACGGACCTACGAGCAGTACTTC. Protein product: CASSRGTRTYEQYF.

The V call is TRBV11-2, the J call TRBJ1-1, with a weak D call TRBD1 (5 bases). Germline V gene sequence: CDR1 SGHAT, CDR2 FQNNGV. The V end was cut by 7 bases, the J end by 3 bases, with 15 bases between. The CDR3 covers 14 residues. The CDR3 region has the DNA TGTGCCAGCAACGACAGAAGGAGGGACACTGAAGCTTTCTTT. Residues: CASNDRRRDTEAFF. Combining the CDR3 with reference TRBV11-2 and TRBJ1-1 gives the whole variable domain EAGVAQSPRYKIIEKRQSVAFWCNPISGHATLYWYQQILGQGPKLLIQFQNNGVVDDSQLPKDRFSAERLKGVDSTLKIQPAKLEDSAVYLCASNDRRRDTEAFFGQGTRLTVV.

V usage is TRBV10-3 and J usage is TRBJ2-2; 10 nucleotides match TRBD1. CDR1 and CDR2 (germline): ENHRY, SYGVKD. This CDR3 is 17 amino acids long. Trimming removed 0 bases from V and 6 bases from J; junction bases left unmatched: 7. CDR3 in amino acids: CAISESRGQGKAGELFF. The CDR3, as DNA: TGTGCCATCAGTGAGTCTAGGGGACAGGGGAAGGCCGGGGAGCTGTTTTTT.

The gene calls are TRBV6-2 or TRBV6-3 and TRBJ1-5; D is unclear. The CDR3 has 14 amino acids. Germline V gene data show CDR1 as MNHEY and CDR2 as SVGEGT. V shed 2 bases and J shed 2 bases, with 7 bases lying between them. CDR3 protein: CASSYPGGNQPQHF. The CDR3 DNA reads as TGTGCCAGCAGTTACCCCGGGGGCAATCAGCCCCAGCATTTT.

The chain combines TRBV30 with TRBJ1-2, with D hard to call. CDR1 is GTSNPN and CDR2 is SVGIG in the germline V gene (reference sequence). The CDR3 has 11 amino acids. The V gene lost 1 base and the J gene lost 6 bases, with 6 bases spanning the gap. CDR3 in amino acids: CAWSAGDGYTF. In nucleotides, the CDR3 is TGTGCCTGGAGTGCGGGTGATGGCTACACCTTC.

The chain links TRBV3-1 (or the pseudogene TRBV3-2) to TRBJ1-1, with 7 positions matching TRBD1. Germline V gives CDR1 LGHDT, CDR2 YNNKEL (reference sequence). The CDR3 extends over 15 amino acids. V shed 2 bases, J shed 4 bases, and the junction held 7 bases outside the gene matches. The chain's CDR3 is CASSQKQGFVTEAFF. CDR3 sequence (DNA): TGTGCCAGCAGCCAAAAACAGGGGTTTGTCACTGAAGCTTTCTTT.

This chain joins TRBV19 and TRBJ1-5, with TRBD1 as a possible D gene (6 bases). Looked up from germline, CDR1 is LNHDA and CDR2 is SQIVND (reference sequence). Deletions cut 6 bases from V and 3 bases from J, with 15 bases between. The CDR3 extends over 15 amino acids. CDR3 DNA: TGTGCCAGTAGCCCAATTACAGGGAACAATCAGCCCCAGCATTTT. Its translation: CASSPITGNNQPQHF.

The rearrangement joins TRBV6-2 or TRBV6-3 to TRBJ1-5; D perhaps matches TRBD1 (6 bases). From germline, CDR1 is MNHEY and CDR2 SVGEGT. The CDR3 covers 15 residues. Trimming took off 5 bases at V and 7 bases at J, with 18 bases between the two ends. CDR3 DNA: TGTGCCAGCAGTCTCGGACAGATGACGAGACAGCCCCAGCATTTT. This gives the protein CASSLGQMTRQPQHF.